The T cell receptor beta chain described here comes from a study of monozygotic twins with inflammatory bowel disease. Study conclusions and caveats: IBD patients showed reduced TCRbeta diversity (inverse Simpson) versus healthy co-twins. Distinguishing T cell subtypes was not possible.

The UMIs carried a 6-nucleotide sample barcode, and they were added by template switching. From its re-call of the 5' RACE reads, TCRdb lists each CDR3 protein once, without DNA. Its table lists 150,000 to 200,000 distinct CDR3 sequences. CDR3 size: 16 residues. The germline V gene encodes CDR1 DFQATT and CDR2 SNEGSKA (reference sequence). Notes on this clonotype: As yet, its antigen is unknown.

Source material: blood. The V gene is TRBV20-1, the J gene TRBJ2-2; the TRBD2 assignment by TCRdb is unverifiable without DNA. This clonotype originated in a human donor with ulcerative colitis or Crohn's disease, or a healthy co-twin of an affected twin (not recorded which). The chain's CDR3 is CSAGLAGGPRTGELFF.